This paragraph covers one TCR beta chain sequence. The record originates from a study of regulatory T cells in long-lasting Graves disease. Germline CDR1 reads LNHDA; CDR2 reads SQIVND (reference sequence). Trimming removed 7 bases at V and 7 bases at J, with 14 bases between. The CDR3 runs 14 residues. Regarding time point: newly diagnosed GD, antithyroid drugs for less than 3 months. Extracted PBMC RNA gave rise to the TCR library. A blood draw put 8 to 10 milliliters of peripheral blood into EDTA tubes. Sequencing libraries for TCR beta were prepared with iRepertoire HTBI primers and Arm-PCR of CDR3 regions. MiXCR, applied by TCRdb to the multiplex PCR reads, yields one record per CDR3 protein. The profile shows 560,000 or so distinct CDR3 sequences, more than 15% of them singletons. The data were also submitted as part of a second study, on T cells in Graves' hyperthyroidism and ophthalmopathy. That work states: Hyperthyroidism had been newly diagnosed in patients aged 18 to 65, and its duration was under 2 months. Carried out on the TCR CDR3, a first-round RT-PCR used the HTBI primer set.

The receptor was isolated from a man between 18 and 29 years old with Graves disease. J is TRBJ1-6 and V is TRBV19; maybe TRBD1 (6 bases). Sequences were derived from peripheral blood mononuclear cells (PBMCs), sampled at new diagnosis, from a patient treated with antithyroid drugs. The CDR3 DNA reads TGTGCCAGTAAAGGTCCAGGGGACAATTCACCCCTCCACTTT. Translation: CASKGPGDNSPLHF.